This is a list of T cell receptor beta chains from one sample in a study of shared clonotypes between healthy human individuals. The protocol was immunoSEQ multiplex PCR, while the TCRdb copy is restricted to in-frame clones and leaves out a portion. The sample shows around 500,000 clones, more than 75% of them seen only once. The sample was PBMCs. These receptors were obtained from a woman between 40 and 50 years old in good health. Some clones in this sample may be carry-over from other donors' samples. CDR3s include the opening cysteine and the closing phenylalanine or tryptophan. D genes are given only for firm matches. Expanded clones get a size class; other rows say once, few or many, or leave the size out.

NA	TRBV6-4	TRBJ2-1	NA	TGTGCCAGCAGTGACTCTTCGGTAGCGGACTACAATGAGCAGTTCTTC	CASSDSSVADYNEQFF
NA	TRBV25-1	TRBJ1-2	NA	TGTGCCAGCGGGGGCGGTCCAGCGGATGGCTACACCTTC	CASGGGPADGYTF
NA	TRBV2	TRBJ1-2	NA	TGTGCCAGCAGCGAAAGGTTGACCTTTAACTATGGCTACACCTTC	CASSERLTFNYGYTF
NA	TRBV7-7	TRBJ2-5	NA	TGTGCTAGCAGCTTAGGTCCGGCAGGGAGGGAGACCCAGTACTTC	CASSLGPAGRETQYF
TRBD1	TRBV11-2	TRBJ2-7	NA	TGTGCCAGCAGCTTAGGGACAGGGCTCTCCTACGAGCAGTACTTC	CASSLGTGLSYEQYF
NA	TRBV18	TRBJ1-5	NA	TGTGCCAGCTCACCTGACATACATCAGCCCCAGCATTTT	CASSPDIHQPQHF
TRBD1	TRBV11-3	TRBJ1-1	NA	TGTGCCAGCAGCTTGGGACAGGGGTGGACGAACACTGAAGCTTTCTTT	CASSLGQGWTNTEAFF
TRBD1	TRBV30	TRBJ1-1	few	TGTGCCTGGTCTGGACAGGTGAACACTGAAGCTTTCTTT	CAWSGQVNTEAFF
NA	TRBV19	TRBJ1-5	NA	TGTGCCAGTAGGACCTCCCACAGGGAACAGCCCCAGCATTTT	CASRTSHREQPQHF
TRBD1	TRBV30	TRBJ1-1	few	TGTGCCTGGAGTGTCGCAGGGGGGACTGAAGCTTTCTTT	CAWSVAGGTEAFF
NA	TRBV10-3	TRBJ1-1	few	TGTGCCACCGAGACAGGGAACACTGAAGCTTTCTTT	CATETGNTEAFF
NA	TRBV28	TRBJ2-6	once	TGTGCCAGTTCGGAGGTCCTTCTTGGGGCCAACGTCCTGACTTTC	CASSEVLLGANVLTF
NA	TRBV7-9	TRBJ2-7	many	TGTGCCAGCAGCTTAAGAGGCCTGCTGGTGTACTTC	CASSLRGLLVYF
TRBD1	TRBV5-1	TRBJ2-3	NA	TGCGCCAGCAGCACCGGGACAGGGGGTACAGATACGCAGTATTTT	CASSTGTGGTDTQYF
TRBD1	TRBV28	TRBJ2-2	NA	TGTGCCAGCAGTTCGCCTAACAGGGGGCAGTACACCGGGGAGCTGTTTTTT	CASSSPNRGQYTGELFF